A selection of T cell receptor beta chains follows, all from one sample in a study of T-cell reconstitution after alpha-beta-depleted transplantation in children. TCRdb reanalysed the PCR reads using MiXCR and keeps one entry per CDR3 protein. The sample lists 200,000 to 250,000 distinct CDR3 sequences; about a tenth were seen once. The source was PBMCs from the stem cell graft donor, collected from the stem cell graft. These TCRs come from a human donor who donated a stem cell graft to a child with acute lymphoblastic leukemia. Both conserved end residues are part of each CDR3. D genes are given only for firm matches. The listing skips clone size in some rows; elsewhere it reads once, few, many or a size class.

clone_size,d_call,v_call,j_call,cdr3_nt,cdr3_aa
few,NA,TRBV6-1,TRBJ2-7,TGTGCCAGCAGGGACGAGGGCCTAAGGTACGAGCAGTACTTC,CASRDEGLRYEQYF
few,NA,TRBV18,TRBJ1-1,TGTGCCAGCTCACCATTCCGGGACGGTGTCTCGAACACTGAAGCTTTCTTT,CASSPFRDGVSNTEAFF
few,NA,TRBV2,TRBJ2-2,TGTGCCAGCAGTGGGGGCCATCGGGGGTACACCGGGGAGCTGTTTTTT,CASSGGHRGYTGELFF
few,NA,TRBV20-1,TRBJ1-2,TGCAGTGCTACAAGGGGTTTTCAGAACTATGGCTACACCTTC,CSATRGFQNYGYTF
many,NA,TRBV24-1,TRBJ1-5,TGTGCCACCAGTGATCGCCGGACAGCCTCCAATCAGCCCCAGCATTTT,CATSDRRTASNQPQHF
NA,TRBD1,TRBV5-1,TRBJ2-1,TGCGCCAGCAGTCGGGACAGTACCTCGGATGAGCAGTTCTTC,CASSRDSTSDEQFF
many,TRBD1,TRBV20-1,TRBJ2-7,TGCAGTGCCACGACGGGACAGGGGCTCGAGCAGTACTTC,CSATTGQGLEQYF
NA,NA,TRBV2,TRBJ2-5,TGTGCCAGCAGTCAATCCCCGCGGGGGACCCAGTACTTC,CASSQSPRGTQYF
NA,TRBD1,TRBV12-3/TRBV12-4,TRBJ2-7,TGTGCCAGCAGTTTGAGGGCAGGGGGTGACGAGCAGTACTTC,CASSLRAGGDEQYF
few,NA,TRBV29-1,TRBJ1-1,TGCAGCGTTGATGGAGGGCAGCTGGCTGAAGCTTTCTTT,CSVDGGQLAEAFF
few,NA,TRBV11-2,TRBJ2-7,TGTGCCAGCAGCTTACATCCAGGGACCCCCTACGAGCAGTACTTC,CASSLHPGTPYEQYF
many,NA,TRBV7-6,TRBJ2-7,TGTGCCAGCAGCTTGTCAGGGGAGGATGGCTCCTACGAGCAGTACTTC,CASSLSGEDGSYEQYF
few,NA,TRBV29-1,TRBJ1-1,TGCAGCATCAGGGCCCAAGGCAGAATGACTGAAGCTTTCTTT,CSIRAQGRMTEAFF
few,NA,TRBV3-1,TRBJ1-5,TGTGCCAGCAGCGCTTCAAGCAATCAGCCCCAGCATTTT,CASSASSNQPQHF
few,TRBD1,TRBV7-9,TRBJ1-6,TGTGCCAGCAGCTTGGTAACAGGGGGAGATTCACCCCTCCACTTT,CASSLVTGGDSPLHF
many,NA,TRBV5-1,TRBJ2-1,TGCGCCAGCAGCTTGGCCCTACACAGTTCTTACAATGAGCAGTTCTTC,CASSLALHSSYNEQFF
many,TRBD1,TRBV29-1,TRBJ1-4,TGCAGCGTCGAGGAGGGGGCGCGTGAAAAACTGTTTTTT,CSVEEGAREKLFF
once,TRBD1,TRBV6-4,TRBJ2-2,TGTGCCAGCAGGACAGACAGGGGCCCGGGCTTCTTATCGGTGGGGGACGGGGAGCTGTTTTTT,CASRTDRGPGFLSVGDGELFF
many,TRBD1,TRBV7-9,TRBJ1-5,TGTGCCAGCAGCCATGCAGGGGGAGGTCAGCCCCAGCATTTT,CASSHAGGGQPQHF
NA,NA,TRBV12-3/TRBV12-4,TRBJ2-7,TGTGCCAGCAGTTCCAGGGTTTTCATTAGCTCCTACGAGCAGTACTTC,CASSSRVFISSYEQYF
few,NA,TRBV5-6,TRBJ2-4,TGTGCCAGCAGCTTGAGCCAGGGTGAAGAGGCGGACAAAAACATTCAGTACTTC,CASSLSQGEEADKNIQYF
many,TRBD2,TRBV10-3,TRBJ2-1,TGTGCCATCAGTGAGTCGATGGCGGGGGGGTACAATGAGCAGTTCTTC,CAISESMAGGYNEQFF
many,NA,TRBV4-3,TRBJ2-1,TGCGCCAGCAGCCAAGTATGGGGGAGCGAGCAGTTCTTC,CASSQVWGSEQFF